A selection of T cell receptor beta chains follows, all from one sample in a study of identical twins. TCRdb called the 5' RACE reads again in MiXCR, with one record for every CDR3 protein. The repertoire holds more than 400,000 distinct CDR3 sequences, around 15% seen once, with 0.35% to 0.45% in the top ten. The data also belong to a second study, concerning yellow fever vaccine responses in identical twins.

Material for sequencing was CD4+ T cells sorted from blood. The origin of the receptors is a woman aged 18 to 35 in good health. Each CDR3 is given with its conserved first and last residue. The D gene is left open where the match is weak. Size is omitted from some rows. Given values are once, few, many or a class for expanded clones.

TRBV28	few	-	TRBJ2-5	CASSPGSGVHQETQYF	TGTGCCAGCAGCCCCGGATCGGGGGTTCACCAAGAGACCCAGTACTTC
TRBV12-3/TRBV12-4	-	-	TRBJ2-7	CASSFLRNYEQYF	TGTGCCAGCAGTTTTCTCCGGAACTACGAGCAGTACTTC
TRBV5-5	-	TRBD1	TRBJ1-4	CASSFGDRRNEKLFF	TGTGCCAGCAGCTTTGGGGACAGACGTAATGAAAAACTGTTTTTT
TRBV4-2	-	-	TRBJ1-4	CASSQGGPLTHEKLFF	TGTGCCAGCAGCCAAGGGGGGCCCCTTACTCATGAAAAACTGTTTTTT
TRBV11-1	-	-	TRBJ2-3	CASSLAGLTRTDTQYF	TGTGCCAGCAGCTTAGCAGGACTGACCCGCACAGATACGCAGTATTTT
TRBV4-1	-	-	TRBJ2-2	CASSQSAATTGELFF	TGCGCCAGCAGCCAATCGGCGGCGACCACCGGGGAGCTGTTTTTT
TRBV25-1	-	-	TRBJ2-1	CASSLPRSHIDEQFF	TGTGCCAGCAGTCTCCCGAGGTCCCATATCGATGAGCAGTTCTTC
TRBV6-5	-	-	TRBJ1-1	CASSYGQYGNTEAFF	TGTGCCAGCAGTTACGGGCAGTATGGGAACACTGAAGCTTTCTTT
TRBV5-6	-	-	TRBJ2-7	CASSSWGIWERHEQYF	TGTGCCAGCAGCTCATGGGGGATCTGGGAGCGCCACGAGCAGTACTTC
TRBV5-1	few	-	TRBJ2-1	CASSLVSSSYNEQFF	TGCGCCAGCAGCTTGGTTTCCTCCTCCTACAATGAGCAGTTCTTC
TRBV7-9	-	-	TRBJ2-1	CASLEQANEQFF	TGTGCCAGCTTAGAACAGGCGAATGAGCAGTTCTTC
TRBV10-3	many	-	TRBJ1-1	CAISLDTEAFF	TGTGCCATCAGTCTAGACACTGAAGCTTTCTTT
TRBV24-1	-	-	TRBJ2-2	CATSVSEGGELFF	TGTGCCACCAGTGTATCGGAGGGCGGGGAGCTGTTTTTT
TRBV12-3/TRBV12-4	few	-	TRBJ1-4	CASSFGAAVATNEKLFF	TGTGCCAGCAGTTTTGGGGCAGCAGTTGCAACTAATGAAAAACTGTTTTTT
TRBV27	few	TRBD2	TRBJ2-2	CASATSWAGELFF	TGTGCCAGCGCGACTAGCTGGGCCGGGGAGCTGTTTTTT
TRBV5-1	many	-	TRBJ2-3	CASSLRRENYPTDTQYF	TGCGCCAGCAGCTTAAGAAGGGAGAACTACCCCACAGATACGCAGTATTTT
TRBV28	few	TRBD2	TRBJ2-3	CASRGLAGGDTQYF	TGTGCCAGCAGGGGACTAGCGGGAGGAGATACGCAGTATTTT
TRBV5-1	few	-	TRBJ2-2	CASSSRETTGTGELFF	TGCGCCAGCAGCTCCCGAGAGACGACGGGGACCGGGGAGCTGTTTTTT
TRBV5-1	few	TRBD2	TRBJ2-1	CASSLHRLAANNEQFF	TGCGCCAGCAGCTTGCATCGCCTAGCGGCAAACAATGAGCAGTTCTTC
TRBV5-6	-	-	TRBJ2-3	CASSLVAQDTQYF	TGTGCCAGCAGCTTGGTTGCGCAAGATACGCAGTATTTT
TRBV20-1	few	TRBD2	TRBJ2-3	CSATTLAGGASTDTQYF	TGCAGTGCAACTACCCTAGCGGGGGGAGCTAGCACAGATACGCAGTATTTT
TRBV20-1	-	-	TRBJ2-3	CSARDSGKHTVTQYF	TGCAGTGCTAGAGATTCCGGGAAACACACAGTTACGCAGTATTTT
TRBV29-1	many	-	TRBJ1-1	CSAQGPNTEAFF	TGCAGCGCACAGGGACCAAACACTGAAGCTTTCTTT
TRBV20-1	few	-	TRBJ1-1	CSAPQLGTEAFF	TGCAGTGCCCCACAGTTAGGCACTGAAGCTTTCTTT
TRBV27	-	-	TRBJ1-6	CASSLQGNSNSPLHF	TGTGCCAGCAGTTTGCAAGGCAATAGTAATTCACCCCTCCACTTT
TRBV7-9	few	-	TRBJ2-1	CASSPTQEVGNEQFF	TGTGCCAGCAGTCCAACCCAGGAAGTTGGGAATGAGCAGTTCTTC
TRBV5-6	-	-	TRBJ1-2	CASSLSLQDYGYTF	TGTGCCAGCAGCTTGTCTTTACAGGACTATGGCTACACCTTC
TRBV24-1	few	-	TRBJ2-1	CATSDFYSRNEQFF	TGTGCCACCAGTGATTTCTACTCCCGGAATGAGCAGTTCTTC
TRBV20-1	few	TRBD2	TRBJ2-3	CSALSGQSTDTQYF	TGCAGTGCTCTTAGCGGGCAAAGCACAGATACGCAGTATTTT
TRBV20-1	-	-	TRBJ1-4	CSARGQATNEKLFF	TGCAGTGCTAGAGGACAGGCAACTAATGAAAAACTGTTTTTT
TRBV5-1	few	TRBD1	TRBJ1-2	CASSTGQRQGNYGYTF	TGCGCCAGCAGCACCGGCCAGAGACAGGGGAACTATGGCTACACCTTC
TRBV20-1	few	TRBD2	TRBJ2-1	CSARVAGGGEQFF	TGCAGTGCTAGAGTCGCGGGAGGGGGTGAGCAGTTCTTC
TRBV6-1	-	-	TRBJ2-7	CASSKEYNEQYF	TGTGCCAGCAGTAAAGAGTACAACGAGCAGTACTTC
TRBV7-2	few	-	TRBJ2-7	CASNMGRGYEQYF	TGTGCCAGCAATATGGGTCGAGGCTACGAGCAGTACTTC
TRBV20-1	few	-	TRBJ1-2	CSAIPGLTFGYTF	TGCAGTGCTATTCCGGGGTTAACGTTTGGCTACACCTTC
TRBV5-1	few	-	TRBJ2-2	CASSLPPIANTGELFF	TGCGCCAGCAGCTTGCCTCCGATCGCGAACACCGGGGAGCTGTTTTTT
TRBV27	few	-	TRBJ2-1	CASSSRGTGDEQFF	TGTGCCAGCAGTTCTCGGGGTACCGGGGATGAGCAGTTCTTC
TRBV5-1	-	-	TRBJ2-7	CASSLAEGAYEQYF	TGCGCCAGCAGCTTGGCCGAAGGGGCATACGAGCAGTACTTC
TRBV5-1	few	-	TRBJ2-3	CASSLMIGGTDTQYF	TGCGCCAGCAGCTTGATGATAGGGGGCACAGATACGCAGTATTTT
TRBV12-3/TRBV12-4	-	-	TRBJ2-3	CALSLALTQWGGADTQYF	TGTGCCCTCAGTTTAGCGCTGACACAATGGGGAGGCGCAGATACGCAGTATTTT
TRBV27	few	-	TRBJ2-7	CASSFLTGRSYEQYF	TGTGCCAGCAGTTTTTTGACGGGACGATCCTACGAGCAGTACTTC
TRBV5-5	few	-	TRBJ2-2	CASSWFVGELFF	TGTGCCAGCAGCTGGTTTGTCGGGGAGCTGTTTTTT
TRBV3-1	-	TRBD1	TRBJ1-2	CASSQSGTVNGYTF	TGTGCCAGCAGCCAATCCGGGACAGTAAATGGCTACACCTTC
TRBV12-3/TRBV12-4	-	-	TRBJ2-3	CASSLNPPRDTQYF	TGTGCCAGCAGCTTAAATCCACCGCGAGATACGCAGTATTTT